These 20 T cell receptor beta chains were sequenced from one sample in a study of human T cells and chemical hapten exposure. Sample time point: pre-sensitization, week 0. Treatment meaning: therapeutic diphenylcyclopropenone sensitization with weekly scalp DPC. TCRdb called the RACE reads again in MiXCR, with one record for every CDR3 protein. The profile shows over 300,000 distinct CDR3 sequences, approximately 5.1% of them singletons. The sample consisted of whole blood, taken in connection with sensitization to the hapten diphenylcyclopropenone (DPC). All receptors come from a woman between 45 and 65 years old with alopecia areata. Some clones in this sample may be carry-over from other donors' samples.

This clonotype was seen only a few times. The rearrangement joins TRBV28 to TRBJ2-5; D remains unclear. The CDR3 is 14 residues long. V was pared by 1 base and J by 2 bases, with 8 bases between. Germline V gene lookup returns CDR1 MDHEN and CDR2 SYDVKM. The CDR3 DNA follows: TGTGCCAGCAGTTTATTGGGTTATCAAGAGACCCAGTACTTC. This sequence encodes CASSLLGYQETQYF.

In this sample, this clonotype turned up many times. The chain couples TRBV28 to TRBJ2-4; TRBD1 agrees at 9 bases. After removal of 5 bases from V and 0 bases from J, the junction contained 5 bases not matched to a gene. The CDR3 loop spans 16 amino acids. The germline V gene has CDR1 MDHEN and CDR2 SYDVKM. The CDR3 protein is CASSPTGGLAKNIQYF. The CDR3, as DNA: TGTGCCAGCAGTCCTACAGGGGGCCTAGCCAAAAACATTCAGTACTTC.

This clonotype was seen repeatedly, ten times or more. The chain recombines TRBV27 with TRBJ1-1; tentative D call: TRBD1 (5 bases). The V gene lost 3 bases and the J gene lost 4 bases, with 12 bases spanning the gap. Per germline, CDR1 MNHEY and CDR2 SMNVEV (reference sequence). The CDR3 runs 14 residues. This CDR3 is CASSFLGEVTEAFF. The DNA of the CDR3 is TGTGCCAGCAGTTTCCTGGGGGAGGTCACTGAAGCTTTCTTT.

This clonotype has ten or more counts. The DNA of the CDR3 is TGTGCCAGCAGCGTAGAAGGTACCCCTTTCTACGAGCAGTACTTC. Translation gives CASSVEGTPFYEQYF. V and J are TRBV9 and TRBJ2-7; D gene unclear. CDR3 length: 15 amino acids. Trimming pared 0 bases from V and 3 bases from J, leaving 13 bases between. Germline CDR1 reads SGDLS; CDR2 reads YYNGEE.

This sequence joins TRBV7-9 and TRBJ1-4, with 8 bases identical to TRBD1. This CDR3 has 13 amino acids. V dropped 6 bases and J dropped 6; count of bases not matched to a gene: 3. Per germline, CDR1 SEHNR and CDR2 FQNEAQ (reference sequence). CDR3 DNA sequence: TGTGCCAGCAGATCGACAGGGGATGAAAAACTGTTTTTT. Translating gives CASRSTGDEKLFF. Combining the CDR3 with reference TRBV7-9 and TRBJ1-4 gives the whole variable domain DTGVSQNPRHKITKRGQNVTFRCDPISEHNRLYWYRQTLGQGPEFLTYFQNEAQLEKSRLLSDRFSAERPKGSFSTLEIQRTEQGDSAMYLCASRSTGDEKLFFGSGTQLSVL.

This clonotype has a count of ten or more. The chain uses TRBV19 and TRBJ2-1; no clear D. The CDR3 extends over 15 amino acids. Trimming pared 1 base from V and 1 base from J, leaving 8 bases between. From germline, CDR1 is LNHDA and CDR2 SQIVND (reference sequence). The CDR3 here is CASSIAQGSYNEQFF. In DNA, the CDR3 is TGTGCCAGTAGTATAGCGCAAGGTTCCTACAATGAGCAGTTCTTC.

This clonotype was found a few times. The chain links TRBV6-2 or TRBV6-3 to TRBJ2-7; the D gene is possibly TRBD2 (6 bases). The ends were cut back, 6 bases at V and 2 bases at J, with 14 bases in the middle. From germline, CDR1 is MNHEY and CDR2 SVGEGT. This CDR3 has 14 amino acids. CDR3: CASRPAGRTYEQYF. The CDR3 nucleotides read TGTGCCAGCAGGCCCGCGGGGAGAACCTACGAGCAGTACTTC.

There are many counts of this clonotype. The chain combines TRBV2 with TRBJ2-6, with D perhaps matching TRBD1 (6 bases). V gave up 5 bases and J gave up 2 bases, with 16 bases separating them. Germline V gene sequence: CDR1 SNHLY, CDR2 FYNNEI. The CDR3 runs to 17 residues. CDR3 DNA sequence: TGTGCCAGCAGTAACACAGGGATGGGCGCTGGGGCCAACGTCCTGACTTTC. Translating it yields CASSNTGMGAGANVLTF.

This clonotype was counted ten times or more. The genes are TRBV11-2 and TRBJ2-1; the D is unclear. The CDR3 loop spans 12 amino acids. The germline V gene encodes CDR1 SGHAT and CDR2 FQNNGV. V was cut by 5 bases and J by 8 bases, with 10 bases left in between. The CDR3: CASSRVRDEQFF. CDR3 bases: TGTGCCAGCAGCCGCGTAAGGGATGAGCAGTTCTTC. Together with reference TRBV11-2 and TRBJ2-1, the CDR3 gives the full variable domain: EAGVAQSPRYKIIEKRQSVAFWCNPISGHATLYWYQQILGQGPKLLIQFQNNGVVDDSQLPKDRFSAERLKGVDSTLKIQPAKLEDSAVYLCASSRVRDEQFFGPGTRLTVL.

This clonotype was recorded a few times. The CDR3 coding sequence is TGTGCCAGCAGCCAAGATTACGCGGGAGGGCCCAGAGATACGCAGTATTTT. This translates into CASSQDYAGGPRDTQYF. The J gene is TRBJ2-3, the V gene TRBV14, with 9 bases lining up with TRBD2. The V segment lost 0 bases and the J segment 5 bases; nucleotides outside the gene matches: 9. The CDR3 is 17 amino acids. The germline gives CDR1 SGHDN, CDR2 FVKESK.

This clonotype was seen ten or more times. This rearrangement joins TRBV29-1 to TRBJ1-1; D gene ambiguous. CDR1 SQVTM and CDR2 ANQGSEA come from the germline V gene. Trimming removed 7 bases from V and 1 base from J, with 7 bases in between. The CDR3 consists of 11 residues. CDR3 loop: CSGRQNTEAFF. CDR3 coding DNA: TGCAGCGGCCGACAGAACACTGAAGCTTTCTTT.

At least ten counts were recorded for this clonotype. This chain connects TRBV6-5 to TRBJ1-6, with D tentatively TRBD1 (5 bases). The V gene lost 6 bases and the J gene lost 9 bases, with 12 bases spanning the gap. Germline V gene lookup returns CDR1 MNHEY and CDR2 SVGAGI. The CDR3 has 13 residues. The CDR3 is CASRYQGISPLHF. The CDR3 nucleotides are TGTGCCAGCAGATACCAGGGTATTTCACCCCTCCACTTT.

The V call is TRBV2, the J call TRBJ1-5; possibly TRBD1 for D (6 bases). Trimming removed 7 bases from V and 3 bases from J, with 16 bases in between. CDR3 length equals 15 residues. Germline CDR1 is SNHLY and CDR2 is FYNNEI. Here the CDR3 reads CASKWGPGANQPQHF. CDR3 in DNA: TGTGCCAGCAAATGGGGGCCCGGCGCCAATCAGCCCCAGCATTTT. The full variable domain, completed using reference TRBV2 and TRBJ1-5, is EPEVTQTPSHQVTQMGQEVILRCVPISNHLYFYWYRQILGQKVEFLVSFYNNEISEKSEIFDDQFSVERPDGSNFTLKIRSTKLEDSAMYFCASKWGPGANQPQHFGDGTRLSIL.

J is TRBJ1-2 and V is TRBV10-2; D is unclear. V dropped 2 bases and J dropped 5 bases, with 6 bases sitting between them. Germline CDR1 WSHSY, CDR2 SAAADI. The CDR3 consists of 12 residues. The CDR3 protein is CASSEAAYGYTF. The CDR3 DNA sequence: TGCGCCAGCAGTGAGGCAGCGTATGGCTACACCTTC.

This clonotype has ten or more counts. The V call is TRBV7-2, the J call TRBJ2-3; no definite D call. Germline values: CDR1 SGHTA, CDR2 FQGNSA. The CDR3 sequence is 12 residues long. V lost 8 bases, J lost 1 base, and 7 bases lay in between. The DNA for the CDR3 is TGTGCCAGCGGCTATCGCACAGATACGCAGTATTTT. Its translation is CASGYRTDTQYF. Based on the CDR3 plus reference TRBV7-2 and TRBJ2-3, the full variable domain is GAGVSQSPSNKVTEKGKDVELRCDPISGHTALYWYRQSLGQGLEFLIYFQGNSAPDKSGLPSDRFSAERTGGSVSTLTIQRTQQEDSAVYLCASGYRTDTQYFGPGTRLTVL.

This clonotype was seen a few times. The chain employs TRBV9 and TRBJ2-7; possible D gene TRBD1, 7 bases. This CDR3 has 15 amino acids. The germline V gene encodes CDR1 SGDLS and CDR2 YYNGEE. V was cut by 3 bases and J by 3 bases, with 16 bases left in between. The CDR3 here is CASSAVSGGGYEQYF. For the CDR3, the DNA is TGTGCCAGCAGCGCCGTCTCAGGGGGAGGCTACGAGCAGTACTTC.

This clonotype was observed many times. The chain links TRBV7-9 to TRBJ1-1; D gene uncertain. Per germline, CDR1 SEHNR and CDR2 FQNEAQ (reference sequence). V lost 2 bases and J lost 6, with 28 bases in between. CDR3 length equals 19 residues. The CDR3 DNA reads as TGTGCCAGCAGCTTATATGTTGGATTAGGTCGCCCCGGGAAGTCTGAAGCTTTCTTT. Protein sequence: CASSLYVGLGRPGKSEAFF.

This clonotype was seen repeatedly, ten times or more. The chain carries TRBV20-1 and TRBJ2-3; TRBD2 aligns across 10 bases. CDR1 and CDR2 (germline): DFQATT, SNEGSKA (reference sequence). Trimming cost V 4 bases and J 4 bases; bases outside gene matches: 5. This CDR3 region has 14 residues. The CDR3 is CSATSGSFADTQYF. CDR3 sequence (DNA): TGCAGTGCTACTAGCGGGAGCTTCGCAGATACGCAGTATTTT.

This clonotype was observed at least ten times. The genes are TRBV12-5 and TRBJ1-5; TRBD1 matches 8 bases. The CDR3 is 17 amino acids. Germline V gives CDR1 LGHNT, CDR2 FRNRAP. The J segment lost 4 bases and the V segment lost 0 bases, leaving 8 bases of the junction unmatched. Here the CDR3 DNA reads TGTGCTAGTGGTTTGGTACTTCAGGGGACAGGTAATCAGCCCCAGCATTTT. Translated: CASGLVLQGTGNQPQHF.

This clonotype has at least ten counts. V is TRBV29-1 and J is TRBJ2-3; 8 bases agree with TRBD1. V gave up 6 bases and J gave up 3 bases; unmatched junction bases: 8. CDR3 length: 14 amino acids. The germline CDR1 and CDR2 sequences are SQVTM and ANQGSEA. Here the CDR3 reads CSVVDRGLTDTQYF. The CDR3 region has the DNA TGCAGCGTCGTTGACAGGGGATTGACAGATACGCAGTATTTT.